What follows is one T cell receptor beta chain and its context. The table came from immunoSEQ multiplex PCR; TCRdb's copy has only in-frame clones and leaves some out. The top ten clones hold around 9% of a sample with 250,000 to 350,000 clones, 87% of them seen once. This sample stems from a study of blood T cell repertoires in COVID-19. Turning to the study itself: Collection of acute and convalescent COVID-19 samples took place in the United States, Italy and Spain.

Cohort 3 donors counted as recovered after two negative PCRs, clearance, or resolved symptoms. Germline V gives CDR1 MDHEN, CDR2 SYDVKM. Losses at the gene ends were 2 bases for V and 4 bases for J; bases not matched to a gene: 10. The CDR3 spans 16 residues. This TCR derives from a woman younger than 35 who had recovered from COVID-19. Sequencing was done on a sample of PBMCs or T cells enriched from blood (not recorded which). The gene calls are TRBV28 and TRBJ1-1; 7 bases align to TRBD1. This chain's CDR3 is CASSLIEGARTTEAFF. The CDR3 region has the DNA TGTGCCAGCAGTTTAATCGAGGGGGCTCGGACCACTGAAGCTTTCTTT.